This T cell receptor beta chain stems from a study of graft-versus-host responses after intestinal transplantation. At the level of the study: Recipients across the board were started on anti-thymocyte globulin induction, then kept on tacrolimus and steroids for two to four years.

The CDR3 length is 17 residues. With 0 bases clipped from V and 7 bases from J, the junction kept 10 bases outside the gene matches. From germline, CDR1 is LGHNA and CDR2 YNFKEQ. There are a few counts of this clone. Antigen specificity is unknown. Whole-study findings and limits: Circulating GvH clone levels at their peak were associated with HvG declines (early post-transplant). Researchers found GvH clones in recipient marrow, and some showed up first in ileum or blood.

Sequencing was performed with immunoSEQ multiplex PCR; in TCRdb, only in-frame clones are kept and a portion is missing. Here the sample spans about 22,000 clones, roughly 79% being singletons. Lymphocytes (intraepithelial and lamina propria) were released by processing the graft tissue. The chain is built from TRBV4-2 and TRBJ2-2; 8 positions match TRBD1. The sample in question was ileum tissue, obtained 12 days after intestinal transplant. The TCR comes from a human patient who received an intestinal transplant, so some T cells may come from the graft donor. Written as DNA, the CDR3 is TGTGCCAGCAGCCAAGATGCAGGGGGCTTTAGCGGCGGGGAGCTGTTTTTT. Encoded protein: CASSQDAGGFSGGELFF.